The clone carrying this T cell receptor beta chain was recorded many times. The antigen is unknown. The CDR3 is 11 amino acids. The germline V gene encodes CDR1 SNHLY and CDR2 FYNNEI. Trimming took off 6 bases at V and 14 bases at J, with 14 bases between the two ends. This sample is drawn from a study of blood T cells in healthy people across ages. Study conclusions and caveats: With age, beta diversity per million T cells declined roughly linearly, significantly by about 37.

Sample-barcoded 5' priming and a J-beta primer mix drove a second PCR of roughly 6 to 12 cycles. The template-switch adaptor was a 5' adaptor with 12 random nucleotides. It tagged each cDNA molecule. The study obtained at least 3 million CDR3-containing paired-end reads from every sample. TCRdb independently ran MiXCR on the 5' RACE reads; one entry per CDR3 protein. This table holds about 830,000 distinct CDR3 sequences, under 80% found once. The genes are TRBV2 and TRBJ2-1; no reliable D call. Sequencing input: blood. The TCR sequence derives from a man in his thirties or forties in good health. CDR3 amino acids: CASRGEASEFF. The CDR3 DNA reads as TGTGCCAGCAGGGGCGAGGCCTCCGAGTTCTTC.